Below are 28 T cell receptor beta chains sequenced from a single sample in a study of OX40 agonist ivuxolimab in advanced cancers. Produced via immunoSEQ multiplex PCR; TCRdb's table is partial and in-frame only. The table includes roughly 29,000 clones, around 90% detected once. The starting material was CD4+ or CD8+ T cells sorted from blood, obtained in a trial of the OX40 agonist ivuxolimab. Every receptor here comes from an adult with an advanced solid tumor such as melanoma, head and neck, liver or kidney cancer.

The gene calls are TRBV27 and TRBJ2-3; D may be TRBD1 or TRBD2 (5 bases each). CDR1 is MNHEY, CDR2 SMNVEV, per germline (reference sequence). Trimming took off 6 bases at V and 0 bases at J, with 16 bases between the two ends. The CDR3 spans 16 residues. CDR3 protein: CASRINGAGSTDTQYF. CDR3 DNA: TGTGCCAGCAGAATTAACGGGGCAGGGAGCACAGATACGCAGTATTTT.

V is TRBV4-1 and J is TRBJ2-4; D call uncertain. The ends were cut back, 1 base at V and 0 bases at J, with 13 bases in the middle. Germline loops: CDR1 MGHRA, CDR2 YSYEKL. The CDR3 runs 17 residues. The CDR3, as DNA: TGCGCCAGCAGCCAAGTAGGGTCTCGATTAGCCAAAAACATTCAGTACTTC. It encodes CASSQVGSRLAKNIQYF.

The rearrangement links TRBV4-2 to TRBJ2-7; D uncertain. CDR1 and CDR2 from the germline V gene are LGHNA and YNFKEQ. Trimming removed 0 bases at V and 3 bases at J, with 9 bases between. The CDR3 totals 14 residues. CDR3 bases: TGTGCCAGCAGCCAAGAGGTCGGTTACTACGAGCAGTACTTC. Translated, it gives CASSQEVGYYEQYF.

The rearrangement joins TRBV21-1 to TRBJ2-5; the DNA was not used to check the table's D call, TRBD2. TRBV21-1 is a listed pseudogene. The CDR3 is made up of 18 amino acids. In DNA form, the CDR3 reads TGTGCCAGCAGCAAAGCGGGACTAGCGGGAGGGAAGGGGGAGACCCAGTACTTC. This encodes CASSKAGLAGGKGETQYF.

This clone was counted once. V and J are TRBV6-1 and TRBJ2-3; weak D call: TRBD2 (5 bases). Per germline, CDR1 MNHNS and CDR2 SASEGT. The germline V and J ends were trimmed by 3 bases and 4 bases, with 14 bases remaining between them. This CDR3 region has 15 residues. This CDR3 reads CASSDGLAHSDTQYF. CDR3 nucleotide sequence: TGTGCCAGCAGTGATGGACTTGCCCACTCAGATACGCAGTATTTT.

The CDR3 region is CASSPRTSSYEQYF. In nucleotides, the CDR3 is TGTGCCAGCAGCCCGCGGACTAGCTCCTACGAGCAGTACTTC. The chain is built from TRBV7-9 and TRBJ2-7, with 7 bases identical to TRBD2. Per germline, CDR1 SEHNR and CDR2 FQNEAQ (reference sequence). J was trimmed by 0 bases and V by 5 bases; bases with no gene match: 4. The CDR3 consists of 14 residues.

The chain carries TRBV5-1 and TRBJ2-7; possible D gene TRBD2, 5 bases. The CDR3 consists of 15 residues. CDR1 and CDR2 from the germline V gene are SGHRS and YFSETQ. V shed 4 bases and J shed 0 bases, with 14 bases lying between them. CDR3 bases: TGCGCCAGCAGCGGCGGGTCGGGGAGCTCCTACGAGCAGTACTTC. It codes for CASSGGSGSSYEQYF.

The V call is TRBV5-1, the J call TRBJ1-1; D gene uncertain. Germline V gene lookup returns CDR1 SGHRS and CDR2 YFSETQ. Trimming removed 2 bases from V and 5 bases from J, with 7 bases in between. This CDR3 has 12 residues. CDR3 bases: TGCGCCAGCAGCTTAAAGGGTACTGAAGCTTTCTTT. It yields the protein CASSLKGTEAFF.

This sequence joins TRBV4-1 and TRBJ2-3; weak D call: TRBD2 (7 bases). The CDR3 loop spans 14 amino acids. Trimming left V 6 bases short and J 6 bases short, with 16 bases between. From germline, CDR1 is MGHRA and CDR2 YSYEKL. The chain's CDR3 is CASSPRGGYDTQYF. CDR3 bases: TGCGCCAGCAGTCCGAGGGGGGGCTACGATACGCAGTATTTT.

The chain links TRBV5-6 to TRBJ1-2, with 8 bases that match TRBD1. Trimming cost V 0 bases and J 4 bases; bases outside gene matches: 5. This CDR3 region has 15 residues. Germline lookup yields CDR1 SGHDT and CDR2 YYEEEE. CDR3 sequence reads: CASSLGAGGAYGYTF. CDR3 sequence (DNA): TGTGCCAGCAGCTTGGGAGCAGGGGGCGCCTATGGCTACACCTTC. Full variable domain (rest looked up from reference TRBV5-6 and TRBJ1-2): DAGVTQSPTHLIKTRGQQVTLRCSPKSGHDTVSWYQQALGQGPQFIFQYYEEEERQRGNFPDRFSGHQFPNYSSELNVNALLLGDSALYLCASSLGAGGAYGYTFGSGTRLTVV.

This sequence joins TRBV6-5 and TRBJ1-1, with D perhaps matching TRBD1 (5 bases). CDR3 length: 16 residues. CDR1 is MNHEY, CDR2 SVGAGI, per germline. Deletions cut 2 bases from V and 2 bases from J, with 15 bases between. CDR3 bases: TGTGCCAGCAGTTACGCATTCGGGAGGACAAACACTGAAGCTTTCTTT. Translation: CASSYAFGRTNTEAFF.

V and J are TRBV7-9 and TRBJ1-3; weak D call: TRBD1 (6 bases). V lost 2 bases and J 0 bases, leaving 14 bases between the germline ends. CDR3 size: 17 residues. Germline V gene data show CDR1 as SEHNR and CDR2 as FQNEAQ (reference sequence). This chain's CDR3 is CASSLPGGYSSGNTIYF. The CDR3 nucleotides read TGTGCCAGCAGCTTACCCGGGGGCTACAGCTCTGGAAACACCATATATTTT.

J is TRBJ2-5 and V is TRBV7-6; D remains unclear. Trimming removed 4 bases at V and 0 bases at J, with 9 bases between. CDR3 length: 14 amino acids. The germline gives CDR1 SGHVS, CDR2 FNYEAQ. CDR3: CASSSRTYQETQYF. DNA for the CDR3: TGTGCCAGCAGCTCCCGGACCTACCAAGAGACCCAGTACTTC. The full variable domain, with the rest looked up from reference TRBV7-6 and TRBJ2-5, is GAGVSQSPRYKVTKRGQDVALRCDPISGHVSLYWYRQALGQGPEFLTYFNYEAQQDKSGLPNDRFSAERPEGSISTLTIQRTEQRDSAMYRCASSSRTYQETQYFGPGTRLLVL.

This sequence joins TRBV7-2 and TRBJ1-5; 7 bases align to TRBD1. The CDR3 loop spans 13 amino acids. Germline V gene sequence: CDR1 SGHTA, CDR2 FQGNSA. Trimming cost V 4 bases and J 7 bases; bases outside gene matches: 4. The CDR3, as DNA: TGTGCCAGCAGCTACGACAGGGAACAGCCCCAGCATTTT. It encodes CASSYDREQPQHF. The whole variable domain, filled in from reference TRBV7-2 and TRBJ1-5, reads GAGVSQSPSNKVTEKGKDVELRCDPISGHTALYWYRQSLGQGLEFLIYFQGNSAPDKSGLPSDRFSAERTGGSVSTLTIQRTQQEDSAVYLCASSYDREQPQHFGDGTRLSIL.

The rearrangement links TRBV5-5 to TRBJ2-7; D is perhaps TRBD1 (6 bases). There are 14 residues in the CDR3. Germline CDR1 is SGHKS and CDR2 is YYEKEE (reference sequence). The V and J ends lost 2 bases and 2 bases respectively, with 11 bases between them. The CDR3 sequence is CASSFSQGPYEQYF. The CDR3 DNA is TGTGCCAGCAGCTTCTCTCAGGGGCCCTACGAGCAGTACTTC. Together with reference TRBV5-5 and TRBJ2-7, the CDR3 gives the full variable domain: DAGVTQSPTHLIKTRGQQVTLRCSPISGHKSVSWYQQVLGQGPQFIFQYYEKEERGRGNFPDRFSARQFPNYSSELNVNALLLGDSALYLCASSFSQGPYEQYFGPGTRLTVT.

The chain is built from TRBV27 and TRBJ2-1, with 7 bases lining up with TRBD1. The V gene end was trimmed by 6 bases and the J gene end by 4 bases; junction bases not matched to a gene: 9. CDR1 and CDR2 (germline): MNHEY, SMNVEV (reference sequence). This CDR3 contains 15 residues. CDR3 nucleotides: TGTGCCAGCAGGGAGACAGGGTGGGGATACAATGAGCAGTTCTTC. Its protein product is CASRETGWGYNEQFF.

The chain employs TRBV27 and TRBJ2-1; D is ambiguous. This CDR3 is 12 amino acids long. V lost 3 bases and J lost 10, with 10 bases in between. From germline, CDR1 is MNHEY and CDR2 SMNVEV (reference sequence). CDR3 sequence reads: CASSLTLGEQFF. In DNA form, the CDR3 reads TGTGCCAGCAGTTTGACCCTAGGCGAGCAGTTCTTC.

The chain carries TRBV7-9 and TRBJ2-1; 8 bases map to TRBD1. Germline V gives CDR1 SEHNR, CDR2 FQNEAQ (reference sequence). After removal of 10 bases from V and 6 bases from J, the junction contained 17 bases not matched to a gene. The CDR3 has 16 residues. The CDR3 loop reads CATISLDGTGSNEQFF. The CDR3 coding sequence is TGTGCCACCATCTCCCTAGACGGGACAGGCAGCAATGAGCAGTTCTTC.

The genes are TRBV28 and TRBJ2-7, with 10 bases identical to TRBD2. Germline CDR1 MDHEN, CDR2 SYDVKM. J lost 2 bases, V lost 5 bases, and 9 bases had no gene match. The CDR3 totals 16 residues. The CDR3 region has the DNA TGTGCCAGCAGTCCTTCGGTAGCGGGGGGCCCCTACGAGCAGTACTTC. Protein: CASSPSVAGGPYEQYF.

Of note for this clone: One end of the junction does not line up with germline, which may come from a read error. This chain joins TRBV6-1 and TRBJ2-7, with D perhaps matching TRBD2 (5 bases). Per germline, CDR1 MNHNS and CDR2 SASEGT. The CDR3 totals 13 residues. The CDR3 sequence: CASSDPAPGDGVF. The CDR3 DNA reads TGTGCCAGCAGTGACCCGGCTCCCGGCGACGGGGTATTC.

The rearrangement uses TRBV15 and TRBJ2-5; 11 bases align to TRBD1. The germline CDR1 and CDR2 sequences are LNHNV and YYDKDF (reference sequence). The CDR3 is made up of 15 amino acids. Unmatched junction bases numbered 1, after V lost 1 base and J lost 3 bases. The CDR3 loop is CATSRGDRGKETQYF. The CDR3, as DNA: TGTGCCACCAGCAGAGGGGACAGGGGGAAAGAGACCCAGTACTTC. The full variable domain, rest sourced from reference TRBV15 and TRBJ2-5, is DAMVIQNPRYQVTQFGKPVTLSCSQTLNHNVMYWYQQKSSQAPKLLFHYYDKDFNNEADTPDNFQSRRPNTSFCFLDIRSPGLGDTAMYLCATSRGDRGKETQYFGPGTRLLVL.

The gene calls are TRBV29-1 and TRBJ1-2; D is uncertain. Looked up from germline, CDR1 is SQVTM and CDR2 is ANQGSEA. The V end lost 1 base, the J end lost 6 bases, and 6 bases lay between the germline ends. The CDR3 runs to 11 residues. This chain's CDR3 is CSVEGSHGYTF. The DNA of the CDR3 is TGCAGCGTTGAAGGCAGTCATGGCTACACCTTC. Filled out from reference TRBV29-1 and TRBJ1-2, the complete variable domain reads SAVISQKPSRDICQRGTSLTIQCQVDSQVTMMFWYRQQPGQSLTLIATANQGSEATYESGFVIDKFPISRPNLTFSTLTVSNMSPEDSSIYLCSVEGSHGYTFGSGTRLTVV.

The chain uses TRBV10-1 and TRBJ2-1; D uncertain. The length of the CDR3 is 13 residues. The V end lost 0 bases, the J end lost 12 bases, and 12 bases lay between the germline ends. Germline CDR1 is WNHNN and CDR2 is SYGVQD (reference sequence). The CDR3 spells CASSESRDLRQFF. CDR3 nucleotides: TGCGCCAGCAGTGAGTCTAGAGATCTCCGGCAGTTCTTC.

The J gene is TRBJ2-1, the V gene TRBV28, with 8 bases matching TRBD2. This CDR3 is built from 18 residues. From germline, CDR1 is MDHEN and CDR2 SYDVKM. V lost 3 bases, J lost 4 bases, and 14 bases stayed unmatched. The CDR3 is CASSFALTGGGRYNEQFF. CDR3 sequence (DNA): TGTGCCAGCAGTTTCGCGTTAACCGGGGGGGGTCGTTACAATGAGCAGTTCTTC. Supplemented by reference TRBV28 and TRBJ2-1, the full variable domain reads DVKVTQSSRYLVKRTGEKVFLECVQDMDHENMFWYRQDPGLGLRLIYFSYDVKMKEKGDIPEGYSVSREKKERFSLILESASTNQTSMYLCASSFALTGGGRYNEQFFGPGTRLTVL.

The V and J genes are TRBV25-1 and TRBJ1-2, with D hard to call. V shed 5 bases and J shed 8 bases, with 9 bases lying between them. CDR1 and CDR2 (germline): MGHDK, SYGVNS. The CDR3 runs to 11 residues. The CDR3 protein is CASSYNWGYTF. CDR3 nucleotides: TGTGCCAGCAGTTACAACTGGGGCTACACCTTC.

This rearrangement joins TRBV7-6 to TRBJ1-5, with 10 bases lining up with TRBD1. This CDR3 has 14 residues. Trimming at V came to 4 bases and at J to 5 bases, leaving 2 bases not matched to a gene. The germline CDR1 and CDR2 sequences are SGHVS and FNYEAQ. The CDR3 reads CASSSTGGDQPQHF. CDR3 sequence (DNA): TGTGCCAGCAGCTCGACAGGGGGCGATCAGCCCCAGCATTTT.

The chain links TRBV7-6 to TRBJ2-1; 16 bases map to TRBD2. The CDR3 sequence is 16 residues long. J lost 6 bases, V lost 5 bases, and 4 bases had no gene match. Germline CDR1 SGHVS, CDR2 FNYEAQ. The CDR3 loop is CASSIGTSGGANEQFF. The CDR3 DNA reads TGTGCCAGCAGCATAGGGACTAGCGGGGGGGCCAATGAGCAGTTCTTC. The whole variable domain, remainder taken from reference TRBV7-6 and TRBJ2-1, is GAGVSQSPRYKVTKRGQDVALRCDPISGHVSLYWYRQALGQGPEFLTYFNYEAQQDKSGLPNDRFSAERPEGSISTLTIQRTEQRDSAMYRCASSIGTSGGANEQFFGPGTRLTVL.

This sequence joins TRBV18 and TRBJ1-1; TRBD1 is a possible D gene (6 bases). The V gene lost 5 bases and the J gene lost 2 bases, with 9 bases spanning the gap. The CDR3 has 13 residues. Germline V gene data show CDR1 as KGHSH and CDR2 as LQKENI. The CDR3 loop reads CASSSGANTEAFF. In nucleotides, the CDR3 is TGTGCCAGCTCATCAGGGGCCAACACTGAAGCTTTCTTT.